This T cell receptor (beta chain) was documented in a study of blood T cell repertoires in COVID-19. Across the whole study: In each case, the material was cDNA or gDNA derived from T cells, B-cell-depleted T cells, or PBMCs.

The CDR3 is made up of 14 amino acids. The study drew participants aged about 18 to 90 years from roughly 25 US areas. In assigning cohorts, the study relied on participant-reported clinical history. This table comes from immunoSEQ multiplex PCR, and its TCRdb copy is limited to in-frame clones, with some not included. The data hold under 200,000 clones, with around four fifths observed a single time. The TCR was taken from a woman aged 50 to 60 in a cohort exposed to, infected with or recovered from COVID-19 (not recorded which). The chain employs TRBV21-1 and TRBJ1-2; the D segment call TRBD1 is taken from the table without a DNA check. TRBV21-1 is flagged as a pseudogene. Input material: PBMCs or T cells enriched from blood (not recorded which). The CDR3 protein is CASTRDRGNYGYTF. The CDR3 DNA follows: TGTGCCAGCACCCGGGACAGGGGAAACTATGGCTACACCTTC.